These 16 T cell receptor beta chains share one sample of origin, sequenced in a study of post-analysis software for immune sequencing data. The study's findings and limits: Comparison of patients with controls showed five TRBV segments more frequent in patients, TRBV5-6, TRBV5-1 and TRBV20-1 among them.

Antigen specificity for these receptors is unknown. Unique-molecular-identifier-tagged TCR beta cDNA libraries were used. TCRdb processed the PCR reads anew with MiXCR; each CDR3 protein has one entry. The sample lists fewer than 700,000 distinct CDR3 sequences, about 40% seen once, with 1.7% in the top ten. Sequences were obtained from blood. The source of these receptors is a girl between 10 and 17 years old with multiple sclerosis.

The chain carries TRBV5-1 and TRBJ1-1; TRBD1 might be the D (5 bases). Germline V lookup: CDR1 SGHRS, CDR2 YFSETQ. The CDR3 contains 13 residues. V was pared by 0 bases and J by 11 bases, with 14 bases between. The CDR3, as DNA: TGCGCCAGCAGCTTGGGAGGGGCCCCTGGGGCTTTCTTT. Translation gives CASSLGGAPGAFF.

This chain uses TRBV4-1 with TRBJ2-5, with D tentatively TRBD2 (6 bases). The germline V gene encodes CDR1 MGHRA and CDR2 YSYEKL. V was trimmed by 5 bases and J by 4 bases, leaving 8 bases between them. CDR3 length: 12 residues. CDR3 loop: CASSGGSETQYF. In nucleotides, the CDR3 is TGCGCCAGCAGCGGAGGGTCAGAGACCCAGTACTTC.

The V gene is TRBV7-9, the J gene TRBJ2-4; D tentatively fits TRBD1 or TRBD2 (5 bases each). Germline CDR1 reads SEHNR; CDR2 reads FQNEAQ (reference sequence). Trimming shortened V by 0 bases and J by 0 bases, and 6 bases separated the two germline ends. The length of the CDR3 is 15 residues. The CDR3 loop reads CASSLAGVAKNIQYF. The DNA for the CDR3 is TGTGCCAGCAGCTTAGCGGGGGTAGCCAAAAACATTCAGTACTTC.

This chain links TRBV7-2 with TRBJ2-7; D is unclear. Trimming shortened V by 3 bases and J by 1 base, and 10 bases separated the two germline ends. The germline CDR1 and CDR2 sequences are SGHTA and FQGNSA. This CDR3 has 14 residues. The CDR3 reads CASSFSPRSYEQYF. CDR3 nucleotides: TGTGCCAGCAGCTTTAGTCCCCGTTCCTACGAGCAGTACTTC.

The genes are TRBV7-9 and TRBJ2-7; perhaps TRBD2 as D (5 bases). The ends were cut back, 0 bases at V and 3 bases at J, with 12 bases in the middle. The CDR3 extends over 15 amino acids. The germline V gene has CDR1 SEHNR and CDR2 FQNEAQ (reference sequence). The CDR3 region is CASSLAKTGNYEQYF. The CDR3 nucleotides are TGTGCCAGCAGCTTAGCGAAAACGGGGAACTACGAGCAGTACTTC.

J is TRBJ2-5 and V is TRBV6-6; no reliable D call. Near its end, the DNA agrees better with TRBJ2-7, so the J call may be wrong. The CDR3 contains 15 residues. The germline gives CDR1 MNHNY, CDR2 SVGAGI (reference sequence). The DNA for the CDR3 is TGTGCCAGCAGCCCAGGAGCCCCTCAAACCTACGAGCAGTACTTC. This gives the protein CASSPGAPQTYEQYF.

This rearrangement joins TRBV12-5 to TRBJ1-2, with 8 bases that match TRBD1. Unmatched junction bases numbered 1, after V lost 3 bases and J lost 4 bases. Germline lookup yields CDR1 LGHNT and CDR2 FRNRAP. The CDR3 consists of 13 residues. The CDR3 loop is CASGFQGAYGYTF. The DNA for the CDR3 is TGTGCTAGTGGTTTTCAGGGGGCCTATGGCTACACCTTC.

The V and J genes are TRBV2 and TRBJ1-6; weak D call: TRBD1 (5 bases). Trimming left V 6 bases short and J 5 bases short, with 17 bases between. Germline CDR1 reads SNHLY; CDR2 reads FYNNEI. The CDR3 runs to 16 residues. For the CDR3, the DNA is TGTGCCAGCAGGATACCACGGGGCTGGAATAATTCACCCCTCCACTTT. Its protein product is CASRIPRGWNNSPLHF.

This clonotype was found a few times. This chain uses TRBV29-1 with TRBJ1-2, with TRBD1 as a possible D gene (5 bases). The germline V gene encodes CDR1 SQVTM and CDR2 ANQGSEA. The V end lost 7 bases, the J end lost 4 bases, and 19 bases lay between the germline ends. The CDR3 consists of 14 residues. The CDR3 DNA is TGCAGCGCCTCCGGGGGAGTCGCAGGCTATGGCTACACCTTC. Its translation: CSASGGVAGYGYTF.

This clonotype was counted only a few times. The V gene is TRBV7-7, the J gene TRBJ2-1; tentatively, D is TRBD1 (6 bases). This CDR3 comprises 15 residues. V was clipped by 1 base and J by 5 bases, with 12 bases between them. CDR1 and CDR2 from the germline V gene are SSHAT and FNYEAQ (reference sequence). CDR3 DNA: TGTGCCAGCAGCTTAGTGCACAGGGAGAACAATGAGCAGTTCTTC. It specifies CASSLVHRENNEQFF.

This rearrangement joins TRBV20-1 to TRBJ2-3; D is unresolved. Per the germline V gene, CDR1 is DFQATT and CDR2 is SNEGSKA (reference sequence). V was cut by 2 bases and J by 4 bases, with 16 bases left in between. CDR3 size: 15 residues. The CDR3 reads CSARNSKIGSDTQYF. The CDR3 DNA follows: TGCAGTGCTAGAAATAGCAAGATTGGCTCAGATACGCAGTATTTT.

This clonotype occurred a few times. This chain joins TRBV2 and TRBJ2-5; maybe TRBD1 (6 bases). The CDR3 runs 13 residues. With 6 bases removed from V and 5 bases from J, the gap between germline ends came to 13 bases. Germline V gene data show CDR1 as SNHLY and CDR2 as FYNNEI. CDR3 in DNA: TGTGCCAGCAGAAAGGGGGTAGGGGAGACCCAGTACTTC. It specifies CASRKGVGETQYF.

This rearrangement joins TRBV12-3 or TRBV12-4 to TRBJ2-7, with D possibly being TRBD2 (6 bases). V lost 8 bases to trimming and J lost 2 bases, with 16 bases between them. The CDR3 has 14 residues. The CDR3 reads CASGRRWGAYEQYF. The CDR3 DNA is TGTGCCAGCGGGCGAAGGTGGGGGGCCTACGAGCAGTACTTC.

The chain has TRBV6-5 and TRBJ1-2; the match to TRBD1 covers 9 bases. The CDR3 spans 20 residues. Germline V CDR1 and CDR2: MNHEY, SVGAGI. V lost 0 bases to trimming and J lost 5 bases; unmatched junction nucleotides: 19. The CDR3 reads CASSYSPQDRGRGGLYGYTF. CDR3 coding DNA: TGTGCCAGCAGTTACTCACCCCAGGACAGGGGCCGTGGCGGCCTTTATGGCTACACCTTC.

The CDR3 sequence: CSATSRGETQYF. CDR3 nucleotide sequence: TGCAGTGCGACTAGCAGGGGAGAGACCCAGTACTTC. The V gene is TRBV20-1, the J gene TRBJ2-5; possible D gene TRBD2, 7 bases. Trimming removed 6 bases from V and 4 bases from J, with 12 bases in between. Looked up from germline, CDR1 is DFQATT and CDR2 is SNEGSKA (reference sequence). The CDR3 contains 12 residues.

The gene calls are TRBV27 and TRBJ2-5; TRBD1 is a possible D gene (5 bases). The germline gives CDR1 MNHEY, CDR2 SMNVEV (reference sequence). Trimming cost V 4 bases and J 1 base, with 7 bases left between them. This CDR3 comprises 13 residues. In nucleotides, the CDR3 is TGTGCCAGCAGTTACGACAGCCAAGAGACCCAGTACTTC. This codes for CASSYDSQETQYF.